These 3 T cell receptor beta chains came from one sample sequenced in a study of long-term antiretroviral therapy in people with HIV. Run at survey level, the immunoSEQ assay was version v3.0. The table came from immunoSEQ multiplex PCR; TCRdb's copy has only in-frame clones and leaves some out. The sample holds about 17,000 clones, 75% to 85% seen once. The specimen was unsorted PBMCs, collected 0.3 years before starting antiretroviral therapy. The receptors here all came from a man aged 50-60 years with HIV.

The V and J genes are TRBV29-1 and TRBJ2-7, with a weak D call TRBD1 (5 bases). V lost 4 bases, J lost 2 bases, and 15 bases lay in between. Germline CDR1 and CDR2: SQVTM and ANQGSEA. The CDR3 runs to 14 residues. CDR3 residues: CSVGQFKLAYEQYF. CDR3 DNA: TGCAGCGTTGGACAGTTTAAACTGGCCTACGAGCAGTACTTC.

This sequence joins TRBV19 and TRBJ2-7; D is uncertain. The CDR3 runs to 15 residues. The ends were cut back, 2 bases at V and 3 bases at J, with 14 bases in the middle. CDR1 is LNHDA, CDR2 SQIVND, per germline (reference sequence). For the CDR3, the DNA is TGTGCCAGTAGTATATGTACGCCTCAGATCTACGAGCAGTACTTC. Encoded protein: CASSICTPQIYEQYF.

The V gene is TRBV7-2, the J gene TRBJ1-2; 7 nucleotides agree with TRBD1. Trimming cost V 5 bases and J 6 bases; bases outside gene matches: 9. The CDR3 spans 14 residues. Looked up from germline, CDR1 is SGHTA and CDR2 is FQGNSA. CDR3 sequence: CASSPIDRADGYTF. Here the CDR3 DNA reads TGTGCCAGCAGCCCGATCGACAGGGCGGATGGCTACACCTTC.